This T cell receptor (beta chain) emerged from a study of OX40 agonist ivuxolimab in advanced cancers. Germline CDR1 is SEHNR and CDR2 is FQNEAQ (reference sequence). The CDR3 is 13 amino acids. V lost 3 bases and J lost 2, with 6 bases in between. The method was immunoSEQ multiplex PCR; TCRdb's version includes in-frame clones alone and lacks a portion of them. Seen here are 55,000 to 70,000 clones, roughly 80% observed once, and the top ten hold roughly a tenth. The source material was CD4+ or CD8+ T cells sorted from blood, sampled in a trial of the OX40 agonist ivuxolimab. The sequence was obtained from an adult with an advanced solid tumor such as melanoma, head and neck, liver or kidney cancer. This chain connects TRBV7-9 to TRBJ2-3; no definite D call. Here the CDR3 reads CASSFYATDTQYF. The DNA for the CDR3 is TGTGCCAGCAGCTTCTACGCCACAGATACGCAGTATTTT.